This TCR beta chain came from a study of T cell changes during pregnancy in multiple sclerosis (dated by TCRdb to the late 2010s). Looking at the study overall: The study examined how the T cell repertoire changed over the course of pregnancy in women with multiple sclerosis.

The library relied on the immunoSEQ multiplex PCR assay. Here the immuneACCESS table is served through TCRdb, limited to in-frame sequences with V and J called. Missing clones are a known gap in these copies; in checked studies unresolved V genes cover under half, and the rest lacks a known reason. The sample profile shows 60,000 to 65,000 clones; around 91% of them were found once. The ten largest clones add up to more than 2% of the sample. With regard to this clone: This receptor's antigen is unknown. Base qualities were left out, and no much larger clone turns up one base away.

The V and J ends are trimmed by 3 bases and 10 bases, leaving 21 bases between them. Including cysteine and phenylalanine, the CDR3 has 15 amino acids. The only DNA kept is the CDR3, 45 bases in frame from the first base. The germline V gene (reference sequence) supplies CDR1 LNHDA and CDR2 SQIVND. The TCR comes from a female donor in good health, enrolled as a control in a pregnancy study. The sequence links TRBV19 to TRBJ1-1; there is no confident call for the D gene. The sequenced sample was peripheral blood, obtained in the second trimester of pregnancy. The CDR3 corresponds to CASSIFSDAVGRAFF. At the DNA level, the sequence is TGTGCCAGTAGTATTTTCTCCGATGCTGTGGGGAGAGCTTTCTTT.